The 6 T cell receptor beta chains below were found in one sample sequenced in a study of control samples from healthy donors and cancer patients. Profiling relied on immunoSEQ multiplex PCR, and the TCRdb table lists in-frame clones only, not all of them. Here the sample spans about 100,000 clones, about 89% being singletons. The sequencing input was blood. Source of these receptors: a man aged 25 to 40 in good health.

The chain links TRBV12-3 or TRBV12-4 to TRBJ1-4, with D possibly being TRBD1 (5 bases). Between the trimmed V and J ends, which lost 5 bases and 4 bases, there was a span of 8 bases. This CDR3 spans 13 amino acids. CDR3 bases: TGTGCCAGCAGTCTAAGGGGTAATGAAAAACTGTTTTTT. This translates into CASSLRGNEKLFF.

The gene calls are TRBV5-6 and TRBJ2-1; D gene unclear. V lost 2 bases and J 9 bases, leaving 9 bases between the germline ends. Germline values: CDR1 SGHDT, CDR2 YYEEEE. The CDR3 is made up of 12 amino acids. CDR3 amino acids: CASSFRVSEQFF. In DNA form, the CDR3 reads TGTGCCAGCAGCTTTAGGGTATCTGAGCAGTTCTTC.

CDR3 DNA: TGTGCCAGCAGCTTACCCGTGATTAATGAAAAACTGTTTTTT. Translating gives CASSLPVINEKLFF. The chain joins TRBV7-9 to TRBJ1-4; D unresolved. The CDR3 consists of 14 residues. Trimming removed 2 bases at V and 4 bases at J, with 8 bases between. In germline, CDR1 is SEHNR, CDR2 FQNEAQ (reference sequence).

The rearrangement joins TRBV4-1 to TRBJ1-2; possible D gene TRBD1, 6 bases. This CDR3 contains 15 residues. V lost 3 bases, J lost 5 bases, and 16 bases lay in between. Germline loops: CDR1 MGHRA, CDR2 YSYEKL. CDR3 residues: CASSHNQQGQYGYTF. CDR3 coding DNA: TGCGCCAGCAGCCACAATCAACAGGGTCAGTATGGCTACACCTTC.

This clone was seen a handful of times. This sequence joins TRBV5-5 and TRBJ2-7; TRBD1 matches 8 bases. J lost 6 bases, V lost 2 bases, and 10 bases had no gene match. CDR3 length equals 15 residues. Germline V gene sequence: CDR1 SGHKS, CDR2 YYEKEE (reference sequence). The CDR3 protein is CASSLRTGQGAEQYF. The CDR3 DNA is TGTGCCAGCAGCTTACGGACAGGGCAAGGGGCCGAGCAGTACTTC.

CDR3 nucleotide sequence: TGTGCCAGCAGCTTAAAACAGGGGATTGATGGGAACACTGAAGCTTTCTTT. It translates to CASSLKQGIDGNTEAFF. The chain joins TRBV7-9 to TRBJ1-1; TRBD1 agrees at 7 bases. From germline, CDR1 is SEHNR and CDR2 FQNEAQ (reference sequence). The CDR3 consists of 17 residues. Germline trimming cut 2 bases from V and 1 base from J; bases unmatched to any gene: 10. The full variable domain, with the rest looked up from reference TRBV7-9 and TRBJ1-1, is DTGVSQNPRHKITKRGQNVTFRCDPISEHNRLYWYRQTLGQGPEFLTYFQNEAQLEKSRLLSDRFSAERPKGSFSTLEIQRTEQGDSAMYLCASSLKQGIDGNTEAFFGQGTRLTVV.